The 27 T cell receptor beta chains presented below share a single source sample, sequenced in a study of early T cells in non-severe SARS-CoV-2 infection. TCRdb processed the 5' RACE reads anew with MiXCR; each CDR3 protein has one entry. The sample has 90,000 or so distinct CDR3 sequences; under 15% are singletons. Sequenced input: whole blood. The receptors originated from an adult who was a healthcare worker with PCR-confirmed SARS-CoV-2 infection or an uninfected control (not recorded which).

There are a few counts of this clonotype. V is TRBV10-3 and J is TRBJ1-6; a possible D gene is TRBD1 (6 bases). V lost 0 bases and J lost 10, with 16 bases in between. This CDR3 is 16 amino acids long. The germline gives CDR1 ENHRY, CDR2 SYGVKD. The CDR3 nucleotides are TGTGCCATCAGTGAGTCCCGGGACACTCCGGGCTCACCCCTCCACTTT. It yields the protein CAISESRDTPGSPLHF.

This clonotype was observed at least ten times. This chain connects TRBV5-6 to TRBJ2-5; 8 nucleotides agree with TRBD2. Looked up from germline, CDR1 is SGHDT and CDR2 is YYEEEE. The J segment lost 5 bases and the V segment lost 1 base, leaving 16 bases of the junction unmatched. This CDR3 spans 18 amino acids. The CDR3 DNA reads TGTGCCAGCAGCTTGTTCCTTTCCCAGGCGGGAGGAAGGGAGACCCAGTACTTC. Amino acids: CASSLFLSQAGGRETQYF.

CDR3 nucleotides: TGCAGTGCTAGCTACAGGGGATGGACTGAAGCTTTCTTT. As protein: CSASYRGWTEAFF. The V and J genes are TRBV20-1 and TRBJ1-1, with TRBD1 matching 7 bases. The CDR3 runs to 13 residues. The trim removed 3 bases at V and 5 bases at J, leaving 6 bases unmatched. Germline lookup yields CDR1 DFQATT and CDR2 SNEGSKA (reference sequence).

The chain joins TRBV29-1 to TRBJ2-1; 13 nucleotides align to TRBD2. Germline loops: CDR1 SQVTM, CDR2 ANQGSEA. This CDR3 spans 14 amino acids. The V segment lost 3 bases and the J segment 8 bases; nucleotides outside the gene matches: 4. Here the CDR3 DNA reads TGCAGCGTTGAGGGGACTAGCGGGATCTATGAGCAGTTCTTC. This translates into CSVEGTSGIYEQFF.

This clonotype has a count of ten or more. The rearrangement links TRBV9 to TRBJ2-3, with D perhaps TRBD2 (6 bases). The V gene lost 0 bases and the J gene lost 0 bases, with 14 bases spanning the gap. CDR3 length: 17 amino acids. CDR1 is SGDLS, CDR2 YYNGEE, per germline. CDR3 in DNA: TGTGCCAGCAGCGTAGCTTTGGCGGGGACTAGCACAGATACGCAGTATTTT. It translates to CASSVALAGTSTDTQYF.

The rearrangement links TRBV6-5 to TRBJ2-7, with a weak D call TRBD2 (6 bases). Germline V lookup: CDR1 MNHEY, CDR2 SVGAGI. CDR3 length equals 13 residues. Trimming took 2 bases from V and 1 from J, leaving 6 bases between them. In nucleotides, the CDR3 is TGTGCCAGCAGTTACGGGACTTCCTACGAGCAGTACTTC. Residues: CASSYGTSYEQYF.

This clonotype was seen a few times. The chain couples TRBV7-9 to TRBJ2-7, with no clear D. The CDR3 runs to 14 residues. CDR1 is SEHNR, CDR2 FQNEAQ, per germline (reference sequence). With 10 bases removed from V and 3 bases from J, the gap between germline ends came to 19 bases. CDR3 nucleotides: TGTGCCATCTCGACCCCCAGCTCCTACTACGAGCAGTACTTC. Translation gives CAISTPSSYYEQYF. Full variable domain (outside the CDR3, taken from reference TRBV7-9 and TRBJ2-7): DTGVSQNPRHKITKRGQNVTFRCDPISEHNRLYWYRQTLGQGPEFLTYFQNEAQLEKSRLLSDRFSAERPKGSFSTLEIQRTEQGDSAMYLCAISTPSSYYEQYFGPGTRLTVT.

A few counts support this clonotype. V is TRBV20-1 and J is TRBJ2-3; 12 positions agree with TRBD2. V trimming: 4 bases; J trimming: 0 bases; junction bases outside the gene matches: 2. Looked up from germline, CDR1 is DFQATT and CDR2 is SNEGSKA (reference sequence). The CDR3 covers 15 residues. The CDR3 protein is CSATGLAGSTDTQYF. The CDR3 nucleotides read TGCAGTGCTACCGGACTAGCGGGAAGCACAGATACGCAGTATTTT.

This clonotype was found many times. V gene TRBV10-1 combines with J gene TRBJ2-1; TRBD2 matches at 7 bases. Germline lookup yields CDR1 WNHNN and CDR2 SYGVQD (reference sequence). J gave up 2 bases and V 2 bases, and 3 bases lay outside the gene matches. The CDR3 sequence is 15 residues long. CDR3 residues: CASSEAGAPYNEQFF. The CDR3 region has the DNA TGCGCCAGCAGTGAGGCGGGAGCCCCCTACAATGAGCAGTTCTTC.

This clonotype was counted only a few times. CDR3 residues: CASRIRMRVETQYF. For the CDR3, the DNA is TGTGCCAGCAGGATACGCATGAGGGTGGAGACCCAGTACTTC. The chain combines TRBV21-1 with TRBJ2-5; TRBD2 was called by the table and not checked on the DNA. TRBV21-1 has pseudogene status. The CDR3 is made up of 14 amino acids.

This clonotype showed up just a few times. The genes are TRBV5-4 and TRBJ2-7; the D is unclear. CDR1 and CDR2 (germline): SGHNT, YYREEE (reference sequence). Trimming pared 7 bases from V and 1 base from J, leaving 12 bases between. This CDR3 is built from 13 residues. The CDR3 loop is CASGGNSSYEQYF. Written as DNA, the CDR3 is TGTGCCAGCGGTGGGAACAGTTCCTACGAGCAGTACTTC.

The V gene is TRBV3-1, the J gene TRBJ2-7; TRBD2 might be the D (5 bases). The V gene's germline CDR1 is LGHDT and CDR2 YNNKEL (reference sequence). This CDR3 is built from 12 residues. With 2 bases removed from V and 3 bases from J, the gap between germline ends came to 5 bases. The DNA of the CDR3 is TGTGCCAGCAGCCAACGGGGCTACGAGCAGTACTTC. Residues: CASSQRGYEQYF.

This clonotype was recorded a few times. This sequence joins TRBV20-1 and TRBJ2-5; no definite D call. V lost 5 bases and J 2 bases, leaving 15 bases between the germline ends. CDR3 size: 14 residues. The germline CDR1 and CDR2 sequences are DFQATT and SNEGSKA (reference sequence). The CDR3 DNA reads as TGCAGTGCTCTGCTATGGCCGGCACAAGAGACCCAGTACTTC. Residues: CSALLWPAQETQYF.

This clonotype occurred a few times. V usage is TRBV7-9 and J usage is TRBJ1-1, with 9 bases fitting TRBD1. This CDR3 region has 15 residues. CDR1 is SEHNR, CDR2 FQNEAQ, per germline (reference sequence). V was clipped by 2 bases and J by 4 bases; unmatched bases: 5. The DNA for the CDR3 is TGTGCCAGCAGCTTATCCCTGACAGGGGGCACTGAAGCTTTCTTT. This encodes CASSLSLTGGTEAFF. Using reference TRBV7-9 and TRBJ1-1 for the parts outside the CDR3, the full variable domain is DTGVSQNPRHKITKRGQNVTFRCDPISEHNRLYWYRQTLGQGPEFLTYFQNEAQLEKSRLLSDRFSAERPKGSFSTLEIQRTEQGDSAMYLCASSLSLTGGTEAFFGQGTRLTVV.

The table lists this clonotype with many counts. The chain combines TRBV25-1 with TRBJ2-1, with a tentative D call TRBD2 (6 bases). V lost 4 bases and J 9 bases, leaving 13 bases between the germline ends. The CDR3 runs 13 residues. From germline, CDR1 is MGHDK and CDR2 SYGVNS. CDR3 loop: CASSVLAEGEQFF. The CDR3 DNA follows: TGTGCCAGCAGTGTCTTAGCGGAGGGTGAGCAGTTCTTC.

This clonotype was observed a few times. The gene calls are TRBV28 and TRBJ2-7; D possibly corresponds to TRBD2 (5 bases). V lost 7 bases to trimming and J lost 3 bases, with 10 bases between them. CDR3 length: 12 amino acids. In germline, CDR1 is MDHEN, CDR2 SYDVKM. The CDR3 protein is CASNRGRYEQYF. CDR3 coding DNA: TGTGCCAGCAATCGCGGGCGCTACGAGCAGTACTTC.

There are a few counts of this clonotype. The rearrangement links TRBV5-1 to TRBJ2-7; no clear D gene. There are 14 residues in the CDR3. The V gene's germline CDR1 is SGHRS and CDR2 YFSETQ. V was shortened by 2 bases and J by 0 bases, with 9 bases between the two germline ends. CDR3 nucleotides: TGCGCCAGCAGCTTTACCACGAGCTCCTACGAGCAGTACTTC. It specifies CASSFTTSSYEQYF.

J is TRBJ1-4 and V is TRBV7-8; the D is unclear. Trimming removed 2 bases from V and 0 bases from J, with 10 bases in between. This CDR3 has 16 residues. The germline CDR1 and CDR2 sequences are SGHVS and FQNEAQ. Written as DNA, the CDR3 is TGTGCCAGCAGCTTAAGCCGATTTTCAACTAATGAAAAACTGTTTTTT. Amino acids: CASSLSRFSTNEKLFF.

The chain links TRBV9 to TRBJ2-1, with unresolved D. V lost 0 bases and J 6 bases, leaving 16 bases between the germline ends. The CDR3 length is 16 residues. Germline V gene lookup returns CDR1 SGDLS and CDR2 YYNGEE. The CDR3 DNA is TGTGCCAGCAGCGTAGAACCGGGTCAAAAAGGCAATGAGCAGTTCTTC. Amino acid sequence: CASSVEPGQKGNEQFF.

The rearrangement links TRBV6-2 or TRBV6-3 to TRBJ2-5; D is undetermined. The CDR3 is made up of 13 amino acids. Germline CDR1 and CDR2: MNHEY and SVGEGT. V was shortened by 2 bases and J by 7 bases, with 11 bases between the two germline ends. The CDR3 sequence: CASSYRRPPTQYF. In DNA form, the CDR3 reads TGTGCCAGCAGTTACAGACGGCCCCCGACCCAGTACTTC.

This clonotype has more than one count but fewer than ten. The CDR3 spells CSVTLPFPTSGQETQYF. The CDR3 bases are TGCAGCGTGACTCTACCCTTCCCGACTAGCGGTCAAGAGACCCAGTACTTC. The V gene is TRBV29-1, the J gene TRBJ2-5; 9 bases map to TRBD2. The germline gives CDR1 SQVTM, CDR2 ANQGSEA. The V gene end was trimmed by 6 bases and the J gene end by 2 bases; junction bases not matched to a gene: 16. This CDR3 spans 17 amino acids.

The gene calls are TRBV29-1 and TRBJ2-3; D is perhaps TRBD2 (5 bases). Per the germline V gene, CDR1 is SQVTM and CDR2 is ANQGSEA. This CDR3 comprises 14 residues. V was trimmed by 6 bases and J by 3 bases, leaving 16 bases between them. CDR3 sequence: CSVEEPSGTDTQYF. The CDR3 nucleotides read TGCAGCGTGGAGGAGCCCAGTGGGACAGATACGCAGTATTTT.

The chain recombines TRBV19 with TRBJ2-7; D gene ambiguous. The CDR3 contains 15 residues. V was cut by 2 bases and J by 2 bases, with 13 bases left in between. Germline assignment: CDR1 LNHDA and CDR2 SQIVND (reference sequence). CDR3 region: CASSISTQPTYEQYF. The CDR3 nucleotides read TGTGCCAGTAGTATAAGTACCCAGCCTACCTACGAGCAGTACTTC.

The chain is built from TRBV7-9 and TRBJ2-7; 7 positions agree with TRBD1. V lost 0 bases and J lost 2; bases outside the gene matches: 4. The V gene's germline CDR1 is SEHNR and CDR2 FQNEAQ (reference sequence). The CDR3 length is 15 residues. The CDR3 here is CASSLALGTAYEQYF. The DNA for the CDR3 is TGTGCCAGCAGCTTAGCGCTAGGGACAGCCTACGAGCAGTACTTC.

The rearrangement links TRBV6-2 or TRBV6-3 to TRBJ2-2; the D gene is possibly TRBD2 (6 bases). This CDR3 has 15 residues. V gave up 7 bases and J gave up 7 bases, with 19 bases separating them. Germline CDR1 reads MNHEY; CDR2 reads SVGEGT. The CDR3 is CASTPTSLANGELFF. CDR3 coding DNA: TGTGCCAGCACCCCGACTAGTTTGGCTAACGGGGAGCTGTTTTTT.

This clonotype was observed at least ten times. The CDR3 sequence: CASSQDPGGDGYTF. The CDR3 DNA sequence: TGTGCCAGCAGCCAAGATCCCGGGGGCGATGGCTACACCTTC. The V gene is TRBV14, the J gene TRBJ1-2, with TRBD1 as a possible D gene (6 bases). This CDR3 is built from 14 residues. V lost 0 bases to trimming and J lost 6 bases, with 11 bases between them. Germline V gene data show CDR1 as SGHDN and CDR2 as FVKESK.

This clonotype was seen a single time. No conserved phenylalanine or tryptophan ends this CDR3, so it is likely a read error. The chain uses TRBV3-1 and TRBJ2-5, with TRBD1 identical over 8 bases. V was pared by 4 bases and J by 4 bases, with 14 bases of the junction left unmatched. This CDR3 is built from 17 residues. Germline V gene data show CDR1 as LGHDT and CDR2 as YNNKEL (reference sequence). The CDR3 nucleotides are TGTGCCAGCAGCCTTCTTAAGACCAGGGGGCAGCGAGAGACCCAGTACTCC. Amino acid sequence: CASSLLKTRGQRETQYS.